This is a list of T cell receptor beta chains from one sample in a study of response to subunit inactivated influenza vaccine. TCRdb processed the RT-PCR reads anew with MiXCR; each CDR3 protein has one entry. Of around 160,000 distinct CDR3 sequences listed, about a tenth are singletons. Source: non-naive T cells sorted from PBMCs, taken 35 to 45 days after vaccination. The receptors were sampled from a man aged 50 or older who received an inactivated influenza vaccine. CDR3s include the opening cysteine and the closing phenylalanine or tryptophan. Fields, in order: CDR3 length, J gene, clone size, V gene, D gene, CDR3 DNA, CDR3 protein. D genes are given only for firm matches. A clone size is listed for some rows: how often the clone was seen (once, few, many), or a class if it is expanded.

len: 15
j_gene: TRBJ2-3
abundance: NA
v_gene: TRBV20-1
d_gene: TRBD2
CDR3nt: TGCAGTGCTAGAGAGACTAGCGGGAGTACAGATACGCAGTATTTT
CDR3aa: CSARETSGSTDTQYF

len: 16
j_gene: TRBJ2-5
abundance: NA
v_gene: TRBV5-5
d_gene: TRBD2
CDR3nt: TGTGCCAGCAGCTTGAACCGGACTAGCGGCAGGACGGCCCAGTACTTC
CDR3aa: CASSLNRTSGRTAQYF

len: 11
j_gene: TRBJ2-1
abundance: few
v_gene: TRBV6-5
d_gene: TRBD1
CDR3nt: TGTGCCAGCAGTCCCGGGACAGGGGTGTTCTTC
CDR3aa: CASSPGTGVFF

len: 12
j_gene: TRBJ1-2
abundance: few
v_gene: TRBV20-1
d_gene: NA
CDR3nt: TGCAGTGTAGATTTCTCCGGCTATGGCTACACCTTC
CDR3aa: CSVDFSGYGYTF

len: 17
j_gene: TRBJ2-3
abundance: many
v_gene: TRBV5-1
d_gene: TRBD1
CDR3nt: TGCGCCAGCAGCGTGGGGTGGGACAGACCCTGGGGAGATACGCAGTATTTT
CDR3aa: CASSVGWDRPWGDTQYF

len: 18
j_gene: TRBJ1-1
abundance: NA
v_gene: TRBV5-1
d_gene: TRBD1
CDR3nt: TGCGCCAGCAGCTTTCGGACAGGGAGGGATGGAATGAACACTGAAGCTTTCTTT
CDR3aa: CASSFRTGRDGMNTEAFF

len: 13
j_gene: TRBJ2-1
abundance: many
v_gene: TRBV18
d_gene: NA
CDR3nt: TGTGCCAGCTCACCCTACTCCTACAATGAGCAGTTCTTC
CDR3aa: CASSPYSYNEQFF

len: 15
j_gene: TRBJ1-6
abundance: NA
v_gene: TRBV10-3
d_gene: TRBD1
CDR3nt: TGTGCCATCAGTGAGGCGGGGACAGTCAATTCACCCCTCCACTTT
CDR3aa: CAISEAGTVNSPLHF

len: 16
j_gene: TRBJ1-4
abundance: NA
v_gene: TRBV7-9
d_gene: NA
CDR3nt: TGTGCCAGCAGCCCGACCCGGGAGGGGACTAATGAAAAACTGTTTTTT
CDR3aa: CASSPTREGTNEKLFF

len: 15
j_gene: TRBJ2-2
abundance: many
v_gene: TRBV5-1
d_gene: TRBD2
CDR3nt: TGCGCCAGCAGCTCGACTAGCGGGATGGCCGGGGAGCTGTTTTTT
CDR3aa: CASSSTSGMAGELFF

len: 12
j_gene: TRBJ2-1
abundance: few
v_gene: TRBV20-1
d_gene: NA
CDR3nt: TGCAGTGCTCCAGGGCAGAACAATGAGCAGTTCTTC
CDR3aa: CSAPGQNNEQFF

len: 15
j_gene: TRBJ2-7
abundance: many
v_gene: TRBV12-3/TRBV12-4
d_gene: NA
CDR3nt: TGTGCCAGCAGCCCCGGGCAGGGGTCGGGCGAGGGGCAGTACTTC
CDR3aa: CASSPGQGSGEGQYF

len: 10
j_gene: TRBJ1-5
abundance: few
v_gene: TRBV30
d_gene: NA
CDR3nt: TGTGCCTCCGGTGGGCAGCCCCAGCATTTT
CDR3aa: CASGGQPQHF

len: 13
j_gene: TRBJ2-3
abundance: NA
v_gene: TRBV5-1
d_gene: NA
CDR3nt: TGCGCCAGCAGACCGACCTTGAGCGATACGCAGTATTTT
CDR3aa: CASRPTLSDTQYF

len: 14
j_gene: TRBJ2-1
abundance: many
v_gene: TRBV19
d_gene: NA
CDR3nt: TGTGCCAGTAGTAACCGGGGCGCCAAAAATGAGCAGTTCTTC
CDR3aa: CASSNRGAKNEQFF

len: 15
j_gene: TRBJ2-7
abundance: few
v_gene: TRBV28
d_gene: NA
CDR3nt: TGTGCCAGCAGTTTATCTCGGGTAAGCTCCTACGAGCAGTACTTC
CDR3aa: CASSLSRVSSYEQYF

len: 12
j_gene: TRBJ2-7
abundance: many
v_gene: TRBV20-1
d_gene: NA
CDR3nt: TGCAGTGCCGGCCGGGACTCCTACGAGCAGTACTTC
CDR3aa: CSAGRDSYEQYF

len: 14
j_gene: TRBJ2-3
abundance: NA
v_gene: TRBV20-1
d_gene: TRBD2
CDR3nt: TGCAGTGCTAGCGAAGCGGGGGGGCCTGGTACGCAGTATTTT
CDR3aa: CSASEAGGPGTQYF

len: 16
j_gene: TRBJ2-3
abundance: few
v_gene: TRBV5-6
d_gene: TRBD2
CDR3nt: TGTGCCAGCAGCTTGGTGGCTAGCGGGAGGACAGATACGCAGTATTTT
CDR3aa: CASSLVASGRTDTQYF

len: 15
j_gene: TRBJ2-2
abundance: few
v_gene: TRBV7-7
d_gene: TRBD1
CDR3nt: TGTGCTAGCAGCCCCGGGACAGGGATCACCGGGGAGCTGTTTTTT
CDR3aa: CASSPGTGITGELFF

len: 20
j_gene: TRBJ2-3
abundance: NA
v_gene: TRBV2
d_gene: TRBD2
CDR3nt: TGTGCCAGCAGTGAAGGACATGACTCGAGGACTAGCGGGAGCACAGATACGCAGTATTTT
CDR3aa: CASSEGHDSRTSGSTDTQYF

len: 16
j_gene: TRBJ2-5
abundance: NA
v_gene: TRBV7-9
d_gene: TRBD2
CDR3nt: TGTGCCAGCAGCTTCCTAGCGGGAGGGCCGGAGGAGACCCAGTACTTC
CDR3aa: CASSFLAGGPEETQYF

len: 14
j_gene: TRBJ2-1
abundance: many
v_gene: TRBV7-9
d_gene: TRBD1
CDR3nt: TGTGCCAGCAGCCCGCGGGACAGGGGTAATGAGCAGTTCTTC
CDR3aa: CASSPRDRGNEQFF

len: 15
j_gene: TRBJ2-1
abundance: few
v_gene: TRBV7-9
d_gene: TRBD2
CDR3nt: TGTGCCACCACCAGGTGGGCTAGCGGGAACAATGAGCAGTTCTTC
CDR3aa: CATTRWASGNNEQFF